These 13 T cell receptor beta chains share one sample of origin, sequenced in a study of T cells in women clearing cervical HPV infection. Some clones are missing from TCRdb's copy, which holds only in-frame ones; the method was immunoSEQ multiplex PCR. Its clone listing holds around 28,000 clones. The sequencing input was blood buffy coat. Every receptor here comes from a woman aged 18-69 years with a cervical HPV16 infection that either progressed to CIN3+ or cleared (not recorded which).

Concerning this clone: Read coverage stops 3 residues before the CDR3 terminus; the germline J gene supplies the remainder. The V and J genes are TRBV5-1 and TRBJ2-7; TRBD2 is a possible D gene (5 bases). This CDR3 comprises 13 residues. The germline V and J ends were trimmed by 2 bases and 5 bases, with 11 bases remaining between them. Per the germline V gene, CDR1 is SGHRS and CDR2 is YFSETQ. CDR3: CASSFPGMNEQYF. The CDR3 DNA, read in part, is TGCGCCAGCAGCTTCCCGGGGATGAACGAG.

About this clone: Read sequence stops 3 residues before the CDR3 end, and the germline J gene provides the missing end. This chain connects TRBV29-1 to TRBJ1-2; D unclear. V dropped 3 bases and J dropped 6 bases, with 11 bases sitting between them. The CDR3 spans 12 residues. The germline V gene encodes CDR1 SQVTM and CDR2 ANQGSEA. The covered CDR3 bases are TGCAGCGTTGATGCAGGATTGGATGGC. It codes for CSVDAGLDG. The entire CDR3 sequence reads CSVDAGLDGYTF.

Comments on this clone: Read sequence stops 3 residues before the CDR3 end, and the germline J gene provides the missing end. The V gene is TRBV19, the J gene TRBJ2-7; 8 positions agree with TRBD2. Germline CDR1 LNHDA, CDR2 SQIVND (reference sequence). The CDR3 spans 14 residues. V was pared by 6 bases and J by 3 bases, with 7 bases of the junction left unmatched. CDR3 in amino acids: CASSGLASGYEQYF. CDR3 bases read: TGTGCCAGTAGCGGACTAGCTTCAGGCTACGAG. The whole variable domain, filled in from reference TRBV19 and TRBJ2-7, reads DGGITQSPKYLFRKEGQNVTLSCEQNLNHDAMYWYRQDPGQGLRLIYYSQIVNDFQKGDIAEGYSVSREKKESFPLTVTSAQKNPTAFYLCASSGLASGYEQYFGPGTRLTVT.

Points on this clone: The CDR3 end falls 3 residues outside the read, so it is completed with the germline J gene. V and J are TRBV7-3 and TRBJ2-2, with a weak D call TRBD2 (6 bases). Trimming stripped 5 bases from V and 4 bases from J, with 17 bases between. The V gene's germline CDR1 is SGHTA and CDR2 FQGTGA. The CDR3 runs 16 residues. The CDR3 DNA, read in part, is TGTGCCAGCAGCCCAGACTCGCTCGGGGGCACCGGGGAG. This translates into CASSPDSLGGTGE. The full CDR3 reads CASSPDSLGGTGELFF.

Concerning this clone itself: The CDR3 end lies 3 residues beyond the end of the read and is filled in from the germline J gene. This chain uses TRBV28 with TRBJ1-6, with 11 nucleotides matching TRBD1. The V segment lost 6 bases and the J segment 8 bases; nucleotides outside the gene matches: 3. The CDR3 totals 14 residues. Germline V gene data show CDR1 as MDHEN and CDR2 as SYDVKM. CDR3 DNA, as far as it was read: TGTGCCAGCAGCTCGGGACAGGGGGATTCACCC. Translating it yields CASSSGQGDSP. The whole CDR3 reads CASSSGQGDSPLHF.

On this clone itself: The missing CDR3 end, 3 residues past where the read stops, is filled in from the germline J gene. This chain connects TRBV11-2 to TRBJ1-5, with a weak D call TRBD1 (6 bases). The germline CDR1 and CDR2 sequences are SGHAT and FQNNGV. V lost 1 base to trimming and J lost 4 bases, with 11 bases between them. The CDR3 has 15 residues. CDR3 DNA, as far as it was read: TGTGCCAGCAGCTTAGTCCGCAGGGGTAATCAGCCC. Translation gives CASSLVRRGNQP. The whole CDR3 protein reads CASSLVRRGNQPQHF.

Comment on this clone: The CDR3 end is not reached by the read, which stops 3 residues before it; the germline J gene fills it in. V usage is TRBV6-2 or TRBV6-3 and J usage is TRBJ1-2; a possible D gene is TRBD1 (6 bases). Per germline, CDR1 MNHEY and CDR2 SVGEGT. CDR3 size: 13 residues. V was pared by 7 bases and J by 5 bases, with 14 bases between. CDR3 loop: CASTTGVWYGYTF. CDR3 DNA, as far as it was read: TGTGCCAGCACGACAGGCGTTTGGTATGGC.

Of note for this clone: The read terminates 3 residues ahead of where the CDR3 ends, so the germline J gene completes it. The gene calls are TRBV2 and TRBJ1-2; 8 bases match TRBD1. Losses at the gene ends were 0 bases for V and 5 bases for J; bases not matched to a gene: 5. Germline values: CDR1 SNHLY, CDR2 FYNNEI. This CDR3 has 15 residues. CDR3 DNA (partial): TGTGCCAGCAGTGAAGCCGGCAGGGGGCTGTATGGC. The encoded protein is CASSEAGRGLYG. The CDR3 as a whole reads CASSEAGRGLYGYTF.

CDR3 in amino acids: CAWGTEENYEQYF. The sequenced CDR3 bases are TGTGCCTGGGGGACAGAGGAAAACTACGAG. The chain employs TRBV30 and TRBJ2-7; 7 bases align to TRBD1. The read finishes 3 residues shy of the CDR3 end, and the germline J gene is used to complete it. The ends lost 5 bases at V and 3 bases at J; junction bases unmatched: 7. The germline gives CDR1 GTSNPN, CDR2 SVGIG (reference sequence). The CDR3 length is 13 residues.

Points on this clone: The CDR3 end is not reached by the read, which stops 3 residues before it; the germline J gene fills it in. This chain uses TRBV6-2 or TRBV6-3 with TRBJ1-1; tentatively, D is TRBD1 (5 bases). This CDR3 is 12 amino acids long. Germline V gives CDR1 MNHEY, CDR2 SVGEGT. Deletions cut 6 bases from V and 6 bases from J, with 11 bases between. CDR3 loop: CASRRTRAEAFF. Incomplete CDR3 DNA: TGTGCCAGCAGACGGACCAGGGCTGAA.

Concerning this clone: The DNA ends 3 residues before the CDR3 does, and the rest of the CDR3 is filled in from the germline J gene. This sequence joins TRBV2 and TRBJ1-2; D is ambiguous. CDR1 and CDR2 from the germline V gene are SNHLY and FYNNEI. Deletions cut 4 bases from V and 5 bases from J, with 14 bases between. The length of the CDR3 is 14 residues. The CDR3 sequence is CASSVGDSVYGYTF. CDR3 DNA (partial): TGTGCCAGCAGTGTGGGCGATTCGGTTTATGGC. Filled out from reference TRBV2 and TRBJ1-2, the complete variable domain reads EPEVTQTPSHQVTQMGQEVILRCVPISNHLYFYWYRQILGQKVEFLVSFYNNEISEKSEIFDDQFSVERPDGSNFTLKIRSTKLEDSAMYFCASSVGDSVYGYTFGSGTRLTVV.

Remarks on this clone: The read terminates 3 residues ahead of where the CDR3 ends, so the germline J gene completes it. This rearrangement joins TRBV5-1 to TRBJ1-4; possible D gene TRBD1, 6 bases. The germline gives CDR1 SGHRS, CDR2 YFSETQ. There are 13 residues in the CDR3. V was clipped by 4 bases and J by 5 bases, with 9 bases between them. The CDR3 bases that were read are TGCGCCAGCAGCGTAGGGACAAATGAAAAA. This encodes CASSVGTNEK. The whole CDR3 protein reads CASSVGTNEKLFF.

With regard to this clone: The read is 3 residues too short to cover the CDR3 end, so that end is filled in from the germline J gene. This chain connects TRBV19 to TRBJ2-7; TRBD1 aligns across 8 bases. This CDR3 comprises 14 residues. V was pared by 6 bases and J by 1 base, with 5 bases of the junction left unmatched. CDR1 and CDR2 from the germline V gene are LNHDA and SQIVND (reference sequence). This CDR3 reads CASRGQGASYEQYF. The sequenced CDR3 bases are TGTGCCAGTAGGGGCCAGGGGGCGTCCTACGAG.